A selection of T cell receptor beta chains follows, all from one sample in a study of blood T cell repertoires in COVID-19. The method was immunoSEQ multiplex PCR; TCRdb's version includes in-frame clones alone and lacks a portion of them. The sample shows about 380,000 clones, 81% of them seen only once. Sequencing was performed on peripheral blood. These receptors came from a human donor with acute or convalescent COVID-19. The donor label of this sample is uncertain. The CDR3 runs from the conserved cysteine through the conserved F or W. The order of the fields is CDR3 length, clone size, J gene, D gene, V gene, CDR3 protein, CDR3 DNA. The D gene is left open where the match is weak. Expanded clones get a size class; other rows say once, few or many, or leave the size out.

cdr3_length: 12; clone_size: -; j_call: TRBJ2-7; d_call: -; v_call: TRBV28; cdr3_aa: CASGGGRYEQYF; cdr3_nt: TGTGCCAGCGGGGGAGGCCGCTACGAGCAGTACTTC
cdr3_length: 17; clone_size: -; j_call: TRBJ1-1; d_call: TRBD1; v_call: TRBV18; cdr3_aa: CASSPLGQGGSNTEAFF; cdr3_nt: TGTGCCAGCTCACCTTTGGGACAGGGCGGATCAAACACTGAAGCTTTCTTT
cdr3_length: 18; clone_size: -; j_call: TRBJ2-1; d_call: TRBD2; v_call: TRBV7-6; cdr3_aa: CASSLTSGGRSSYNEQFF; cdr3_nt: TGTGCCAGCAGCTTAACTAGCGGGGGCCGAAGCTCCTACAATGAGCAGTTCTTC
cdr3_length: 14; clone_size: -; j_call: TRBJ2-3; d_call: -; v_call: TRBV28; cdr3_aa: CASSFFPVTDTQYF; cdr3_nt: TGTGCCAGCAGTTTCTTCCCAGTCACAGATACGCAGTATTTT
cdr3_length: 15; clone_size: -; j_call: TRBJ1-6; d_call: TRBD1; v_call: TRBV2; cdr3_aa: CASGDRASYNSPLHF; cdr3_nt: TGTGCCAGCGGGGACAGGGCGTCATATAATTCACCCCTCCACTTT
cdr3_length: 16; clone_size: -; j_call: TRBJ2-2; d_call: TRBD2; v_call: TRBV6-1; cdr3_aa: CASSVALAGNTGELFF; cdr3_nt: TGTGCCAGCAGTGTAGCGCTAGCGGGGAACACCGGGGAGCTGTTTTTT
cdr3_length: 16; clone_size: few; j_call: TRBJ2-3; d_call: TRBD1; v_call: TRBV5-5; cdr3_aa: CASSLYLGQTTDTQYF; cdr3_nt: TGTGCCAGCAGCTTGTACTTGGGACAGACCACAGATACGCAGTATTTT
cdr3_length: 15; clone_size: once; j_call: TRBJ1-1; d_call: TRBD1; v_call: TRBV29-1; cdr3_aa: CSVGQGARQDTEAFF; cdr3_nt: TGCAGCGTTGGACAGGGGGCGCGACAGGACACTGAAGCTTTCTTT
cdr3_length: 13; clone_size: -; j_call: TRBJ1-1; d_call: TRBD1; v_call: TRBV29-1; cdr3_aa: CSVPGQGNTEAFF; cdr3_nt: TGCAGCGTCCCGGGACAGGGGAACACTGAAGCTTTCTTT
cdr3_length: 14; clone_size: -; j_call: TRBJ1-5; d_call: -; v_call: TRBV30; cdr3_aa: CAWSVRGDRQPQHF; cdr3_nt: TGTGCCTGGAGTGTACGCGGGGACCGGCAGCCCCAGCATTTT
cdr3_length: 15; clone_size: -; j_call: TRBJ2-2; d_call: TRBD1; v_call: TRBV24-1; cdr3_aa: CATRGGQGRTGELFF; cdr3_nt: TGTGCCACCAGGGGGGGACAGGGAAGGACCGGGGAGCTGTTTTTT
cdr3_length: 17; clone_size: -; j_call: TRBJ2-1; d_call: TRBD2; v_call: TRBV7-2; cdr3_aa: CASSLLLAGASYNEQFF; cdr3_nt: TGTGCCAGCAGCCTACTACTAGCGGGGGCCTCCTACAATGAGCAGTTCTTC
cdr3_length: 13; clone_size: -; j_call: TRBJ2-7; d_call: -; v_call: TRBV7-2; cdr3_aa: CASSLGRAYEQYF; cdr3_nt: TGTGCCAGCAGCTTAGGCAGGGCCTACGAGCAGTACTTC
cdr3_length: 18; clone_size: -; j_call: TRBJ2-6; d_call: TRBD1; v_call: TRBV28; cdr3_aa: CASSSTRGPDSGANVLTF; cdr3_nt: TGTGCCAGCAGTTCCACCAGGGGGCCAGACTCTGGGGCCAACGTCCTGACTTTC
cdr3_length: 19; clone_size: -; j_call: TRBJ2-5; d_call: -; v_call: TRBV3-1/TRBV3-2; cdr3_aa: CASSQGFPRAGARLGTQYF; cdr3_nt: TGTGCCAGCAGCCAAGGATTCCCTCGGGCGGGGGCCCGCCTGGGGACCCAGTACTTC
cdr3_length: 15; clone_size: -; j_call: TRBJ2-3; d_call: TRBD1; v_call: TRBV30; cdr3_aa: CAWSFPTGDTDTQYF; cdr3_nt: TGTGCCTGGAGTTTCCCGACAGGGGACACAGATACGCAGTATTTT
cdr3_length: 13; clone_size: once; j_call: TRBJ1-2; d_call: -; v_call: TRBV28; cdr3_aa: CASNGGRNYGYTF; cdr3_nt: TGTGCCAGCAACGGAGGCCGTAACTATGGCTACACCTTC
cdr3_length: 15; clone_size: -; j_call: TRBJ2-1; d_call: -; v_call: TRBV7-9; cdr3_aa: CASSLIAIRIDEQFF; cdr3_nt: TGTGCCAGCAGTTTAATAGCTATCCGGATCGATGAGCAGTTCTTC
cdr3_length: 15; clone_size: -; j_call: TRBJ2-7; d_call: TRBD2; v_call: TRBV18; cdr3_aa: CASSPLRAGGYEQYF; cdr3_nt: TGTGCCAGCTCACCACTTCGAGCGGGGGGCTACGAGCAGTACTTC
cdr3_length: 17; clone_size: -; j_call: TRBJ2-2; d_call: TRBD2; v_call: TRBV19; cdr3_aa: CASSNLLAGGQSGELFF; cdr3_nt: TGTGCCAGTAGTAACCTCCTAGCGGGGGGGCAATCCGGGGAGCTGTTTTTT
cdr3_length: 15; clone_size: many; j_call: TRBJ1-5; d_call: -; v_call: TRBV6-2/TRBV6-3; cdr3_aa: CASSPGTSSNQPQHF; cdr3_nt: TGTGCCAGCAGCCCCGGGACAAGCAGTAATCAGCCCCAGCATTTT
cdr3_length: 16; clone_size: few; j_call: TRBJ2-1; d_call: TRBD2; v_call: TRBV6-1; cdr3_aa: CASSALAGALYNEQFF; cdr3_nt: TGTGCCAGCAGTGCCCTAGCGGGGGCCTTGTACAATGAGCAGTTCTTC
cdr3_length: 17; clone_size: -; j_call: TRBJ1-5; d_call: -; v_call: TRBV27; cdr3_aa: CASSALSGQSGNQPQHF; cdr3_nt: TGTGCCAGCAGTGCGCTTTCGGGACAATCTGGCAATCAGCCCCAGCATTTT
cdr3_length: 16; clone_size: many; j_call: TRBJ2-3; d_call: TRBD2; v_call: TRBV9; cdr3_aa: CASSPLAGGVTDTQYF; cdr3_nt: TGTGCCAGCAGCCCCCTAGCGGGAGGTGTAACAGATACGCAGTATTTT
cdr3_length: 14; clone_size: -; j_call: TRBJ1-1; d_call: -; v_call: TRBV5-1; cdr3_aa: CASRLAPGNTEAFF; cdr3_nt: TGCGCCAGCCGCTTGGCCCCAGGGAACACTGAAGCTTTCTTT
cdr3_length: 15; clone_size: few; j_call: TRBJ1-5; d_call: -; v_call: TRBV28; cdr3_aa: CASRVEDHRGQPQHF; cdr3_nt: TGTGCCAGCAGAGTCGAGGACCACCGGGGTCAGCCCCAGCATTTT
cdr3_length: 16; clone_size: -; j_call: TRBJ1-5; d_call: -; v_call: TRBV3-1/TRBV3-2; cdr3_aa: CASSQGQGRATQPQHF; cdr3_nt: TGTGCCAGCAGCCAAGGTCAGGGTCGGGCTACTCAGCCCCAGCATTTT
cdr3_length: 19; clone_size: -; j_call: TRBJ2-3; d_call: -; v_call: TRBV18; cdr3_aa: CASSPPSSYRAHSTDTQYF; cdr3_nt: TGTGCCAGCTCACCACCTTCCTCTTACAGAGCCCACTCCACAGATACGCAGTATTTT
cdr3_length: 18; clone_size: many; j_call: TRBJ1-1; d_call: -; v_call: TRBV4-1; cdr3_aa: CASSPIRVKEGRKSEAFF; cdr3_nt: TGCGCCAGCAGCCCCATAAGAGTGAAGGAGGGGCGTAAGTCTGAAGCTTTCTTT
cdr3_length: 16; clone_size: -; j_call: TRBJ2-1; d_call: TRBD2; v_call: TRBV5-1; cdr3_aa: CASFQGGGGIYNEQFF; cdr3_nt: TGCGCCAGCTTCCAGGGCGGGGGGGGAATATACAATGAGCAGTTCTTC
cdr3_length: 14; clone_size: once; j_call: TRBJ1-4; d_call: -; v_call: TRBV23-1; cdr3_aa: CASLREESREKLFF; cdr3_nt: TGCGCCAGCCTTCGGGAGGAGAGCCGGGAAAAACTGTTTTTT
cdr3_length: 17; clone_size: -; j_call: TRBJ2-2; d_call: TRBD2; v_call: TRBV6-1; cdr3_aa: CASSGRGGRANTGELFF; cdr3_nt: TGTGCCAGCAGTGGCCGGGGCGGGAGGGCCAACACCGGGGAGCTGTTTTTT
cdr3_length: 14; clone_size: -; j_call: TRBJ2-5; d_call: -; v_call: TRBV3-1/TRBV3-2; cdr3_aa: CASSQEWQKETQYF; cdr3_nt: TGTGCCAGCAGCCAAGAATGGCAGAAAGAGACCCAGTACTTC
cdr3_length: 13; clone_size: -; j_call: TRBJ1-2; d_call: TRBD1; v_call: TRBV19; cdr3_aa: CASRRQGGYGYTF; cdr3_nt: TGTGCCAGTAGGCGACAGGGGGGGTATGGCTACACCTTC
cdr3_length: 17; clone_size: -; j_call: TRBJ2-1; d_call: TRBD2; v_call: TRBV27; cdr3_aa: CASSPRGGTFSYNEQFF; cdr3_nt: TGTGCCAGCAGTCCGCGGGGGGGCACCTTTTCCTACAATGAGCAGTTCTTC
cdr3_length: 14; clone_size: once; j_call: TRBJ2-7; d_call: TRBD1; v_call: TRBV3-1/TRBV3-2; cdr3_aa: CASSQGRGRIEQYF; cdr3_nt: TGTGCCAGCAGCCAAGGCAGGGGGCGCATCGAGCAGTACTTC
cdr3_length: 14; clone_size: -; j_call: TRBJ2-1; d_call: -; v_call: TRBV18; cdr3_aa: CASSYDSRPNEQFF; cdr3_nt: TGTGCCAGCTCCTATGACTCCCGACCAAATGAGCAGTTCTTC
cdr3_length: 16; clone_size: few; j_call: TRBJ1-2; d_call: -; v_call: TRBV6-6; cdr3_aa: CASSYYQRRAGEGYTF; cdr3_nt: TGTGCCAGCAGTTACTATCAGAGGAGGGCCGGAGAAGGCTACACCTTC
cdr3_length: 14; clone_size: -; j_call: TRBJ1-5; d_call: -; v_call: TRBV28; cdr3_aa: CASSPRRGNQPQHF; cdr3_nt: TGTGCCAGCAGTCCCAGGCGGGGGAATCAGCCCCAGCATTTT
cdr3_length: 16; clone_size: -; j_call: TRBJ1-1; d_call: TRBD1; v_call: TRBV7-2; cdr3_aa: CASSLKTGAGNTEAFF; cdr3_nt: TGTGCCAGCAGCTTAAAAACAGGGGCGGGGAACACTGAAGCTTTCTTT
cdr3_length: 17; clone_size: -; j_call: TRBJ2-2; d_call: TRBD1; v_call: TRBV7-2; cdr3_aa: CASSPRTGPGRTGELFF; cdr3_nt: TGTGCCAGCAGCCCAAGGACAGGGCCCGGGCGGACCGGGGAGCTGTTTTTT
cdr3_length: 14; clone_size: -; j_call: TRBJ2-7; d_call: -; v_call: TRBV20-1; cdr3_aa: CSASRGGAPYEQYF; cdr3_nt: TGCAGTGCTAGTAGGGGGGGGGCTCCCTACGAGCAGTACTTC
cdr3_length: 14; clone_size: -; j_call: TRBJ1-4; d_call: -; v_call: TRBV27; cdr3_aa: CASSLLGVNEKLFF; cdr3_nt: TGTGCCAGCAGTTTACTGGGAGTGAATGAAAAACTGTTTTTT
cdr3_length: 14; clone_size: -; j_call: TRBJ1-1; d_call: -; v_call: TRBV7-8; cdr3_aa: CASSLSQGWTEAFF; cdr3_nt: TGTGCCAGCAGCTTAAGCCAGGGATGGACTGAAGCTTTCTTT
cdr3_length: 16; clone_size: -; j_call: TRBJ1-5; d_call: -; v_call: TRBV23-1; cdr3_aa: CASSQFPTHSNQPQHF; cdr3_nt: TGCGCCAGCAGTCAATTTCCTACCCATAGCAATCAGCCCCAGCATTTT
cdr3_length: 19; clone_size: -; j_call: TRBJ2-7; d_call: TRBD2; v_call: TRBV7-9; cdr3_aa: CASSGTSGSFPGWSYEQYF; cdr3_nt: TGTGCCAGCAGCGGCACTAGCGGGAGTTTCCCCGGTTGGTCCTACGAGCAGTACTTC
cdr3_length: 16; clone_size: -; j_call: TRBJ2-4; d_call: TRBD2; v_call: TRBV5-1; cdr3_aa: CASSIAGEQPKNIQYF; cdr3_nt: TGCGCCAGCAGCATTGCGGGAGAACAGCCCAAAAACATTCAGTACTTC
cdr3_length: 16; clone_size: -; j_call: TRBJ1-2; d_call: -; v_call: TRBV4-2; cdr3_aa: CASSQDSSWTRYGYTF; cdr3_nt: TGTGCCAGCAGCCAAGATAGTTCTTGGACTCGCTATGGCTACACCTTC
cdr3_length: 11; clone_size: -; j_call: TRBJ1-4; d_call: -; v_call: TRBV20-1; cdr3_aa: CSAGRREKLFF; cdr3_nt: TGCAGTGCTGGGAGACGAGAAAAACTGTTTTTT
cdr3_length: 15; clone_size: -; j_call: TRBJ1-6; d_call: -; v_call: TRBV2; cdr3_aa: CASSEATGRNSPLHF; cdr3_nt: TGTGCCAGCAGTGAAGCGACGGGGAGGAATTCACCCCTCCACTTT
cdr3_length: 14; clone_size: -; j_call: TRBJ1-2; d_call: TRBD1; v_call: TRBV2; cdr3_aa: CASRGTGGPYGYTF; cdr3_nt: TGTGCCAGCAGAGGGACAGGCGGACCCTATGGCTACACCTTC
cdr3_length: 15; clone_size: -; j_call: TRBJ1-5; d_call: -; v_call: TRBV3-1/TRBV3-2; cdr3_aa: CASSRGLDSNQPQHF; cdr3_nt: TGTGCCAGCAGCCGGGGACTTGATAGCAATCAGCCCCAGCATTTT
cdr3_length: 12; clone_size: -; j_call: TRBJ1-1; d_call: -; v_call: TRBV6-5; cdr3_aa: CASSDPGQEAFF; cdr3_nt: TGTGCCAGCAGCGACCCGGGACAAGAAGCTTTCTTT
cdr3_length: 14; clone_size: -; j_call: TRBJ2-7; d_call: TRBD1; v_call: TRBV6-2/TRBV6-3; cdr3_aa: CASSYPGTDHEQYF; cdr3_nt: TGTGCCAGCAGTTACCCCGGGACAGACCACGAGCAGTACTTC
cdr3_length: 14; clone_size: -; j_call: TRBJ2-6; d_call: -; v_call: TRBV30; cdr3_aa: CAFKQDSGANVLTF; cdr3_nt: TGTGCCTTTAAACAGGACTCTGGGGCCAACGTCCTGACTTTC
cdr3_length: 17; clone_size: few; j_call: TRBJ2-5; d_call: TRBD2; v_call: TRBV7-2; cdr3_aa: CASSLGPASGGQGTQYF; cdr3_nt: TGTGCCAGCAGCCTCGGGCCCGCTAGCGGGGGCCAGGGGACCCAGTACTTC